This TCR beta chain was retrieved from a study of T cell responses to AZD1222 COVID-19 vaccine. Broader study findings: Mapped onto spike, vaccine-associated CD4 TCRs spanned it and were dominant at 160-218 and 743-854. Clonal diversity may have been underestimated in mostly white British donors. Reportedly, nearly half the spike-specific TCRs target unmutated variant regions. Sampling that yielded the repertoires occurred only after the peak T cell response.

The CDR3 is 14 amino acids. Trimming pared 5 bases from V and 5 bases from J, leaving 13 bases between. Germline V gives CDR1 MDHEN, CDR2 SYDVKM. As for this clone: Its cognate antigen is unknown.

TCRdb's table, derived via immunoSEQ multiplex PCR, lists solely in-frame clones and lacks some. The sample includes more than 120,000 clones, roughly 87% of them seen just once. The gene calls are TRBV28 and TRBJ2-1; D is ambiguous. The starting material was peripheral blood, obtained 28 days after the second AZD1222 dose. This sequence was found in an adult who received the AZD1222 COVID-19 vaccine. CDR3 nucleotide sequence: TGTGCCAGCAGTGGAATCGAAAGGGACAATGAGCAGTTCTTC. This gives the protein CASSGIERDNEQFF.